This T cell receptor beta chain was found in a study of T cells expressing NK-cell markers. A note on this clonotype: Its antigen is not identified.

TCRdb re-called the 5' RACE reads, yielding one record per CDR3 amino acid sequence without DNA. This sample's table reports a few hundred thousand distinct CDR3 sequences. Study-level points and caveats: Nothing established the HCMV specificity of expanded NKG2C+ T cell clones. These clonotypes additionally ranked first within the CD3+CD56-NKG2C+ fraction of a few donors.

Sequencing was carried out using blood T cells: a sorted CD56 or NKG2C T cell subset, CD4+ or CD8+ T cells, or bulk PBMC T cells (not recorded which). This sequence originates from a young man in good health.

This CDR3 is CSGTLRAGLSYNEQFF. V usage is TRBV29-1 and J usage is TRBJ2-1; the TCRdb call, TRBD2, lacks DNA for checking. Looked up from germline, CDR1 is SQVTM and CDR2 is ANQGSEA. The CDR3 totals 16 residues.